This TCR beta chain was sequenced during a study of cytomegalovirus exposure and HLA in healthy donors. Study findings and constraints: The study recorded more than 150 TCR beta chains that were cytomegalovirus-associated. Through in vitro validation, three CMV-associated chains were shown to be specific for CMV antigens.

The count of this clone is one. Its target is unknown. The CDR3 contains 14 residues. V was pared by 5 bases and J by 2 bases, with 10 bases between. The germline V gene encodes CDR1 SGHVS and CDR2 FNYEAQ. This table comes from immunoSEQ multiplex PCR, and its TCRdb copy is limited to in-frame clones, with some not included. The sample has about 280,000 clones, around nine tenths seen once. Sequenced sample: PBMCs. This clonotype was obtained from a woman aged 18 to 35 in good health and CMV-seronegative. This chain links TRBV7-6 with TRBJ2-1; D is possibly TRBD2 (6 bases). The CDR3, as DNA: TGTGCCAGCAGCCCTGGGGAGGCCTACAATGAGCAGTTCTTC. This codes for CASSPGEAYNEQFF.